These 6 T cell receptor beta chains were sequenced from one sample in a study of blood T cell repertoires in COVID-19. Generated by immunoSEQ multiplex PCR, the TCRdb table keeps only in-frame clones and is missing some. The sample contains roughly 100,000 clones, more than 85% of which appear only once. Sequencing was done on a sample of peripheral blood. The source is a man in his forties or fifties with active or convalescent COVID-19.

The CDR3 DNA follows: TGTGCCAGCAGTGAAGACAGGGGGCTCGGTGAAAAACTGTTTTTT. This encodes CASSEDRGLGEKLFF. The chain recombines TRBV2 with TRBJ1-4; TRBD1 matches at 9 bases. Trimming removed 1 base from V and 7 bases from J; junction bases left unmatched: 4. Germline V gives CDR1 SNHLY, CDR2 FYNNEI. The CDR3 has 15 amino acids.

The V call is TRBV7-9, the J call TRBJ1-2; no reliable D call. The V end lost 1 base, the J end lost 8 bases, and 20 bases lay between the germline ends. The CDR3 covers 16 residues. Germline CDR1 reads SEHNR; CDR2 reads FQNEAQ (reference sequence). CDR3 DNA: TGTGCCAGCAGCTTAGACGCACCTAGGTGGGAGGGAGGCTACACCTTC. Residues: CASSLDAPRWEGGYTF.

J is TRBJ1-5 and V is TRBV27, with 10 nucleotides matching TRBD1. This CDR3 has 17 residues. V was clipped by 5 bases and J by 7 bases; unmatched bases: 14. The germline V gene encodes CDR1 MNHEY and CDR2 SMNVEV (reference sequence). The CDR3 DNA sequence: TGTGCCAGCAGTAGAGTATTTGAGGGGACAGGGGCGCAGCCCCAGCATTTT. Protein product: CASSRVFEGTGAQPQHF.

The chain couples TRBV5-1 to TRBJ2-5, with D possibly matching TRBD1 (6 bases). The V end was cut by 0 bases, the J end by 1 base, with 13 bases between. CDR1 SGHRS and CDR2 YFSETQ come from the germline V gene. This CDR3 region has 16 residues. The CDR3 region has the DNA TGCGCCAGCAGCTTGGACAGGGAATCGGCCCAAGAGACCCAGTACTTC. Its protein is CASSLDRESAQETQYF.

J is TRBJ2-5 and V is TRBV28, with TRBD1 matching over 9 bases. CDR1 and CDR2 (germline): MDHEN, SYDVKM. V was pared by 3 bases and J by 4 bases, with 9 bases of the junction left unmatched. This CDR3 has 16 residues. CDR3 bases: TGTGCCAGCAGTTTGCTTCCGGGACAGGGTAGAGAGACCCAGTACTTC. As protein: CASSLLPGQGRETQYF.

CDR3 bases: TGTGCCAGCAGTTACGGCGGCGGCGGGACAGGGGGAGAAGAGACCCAGTACTTC. Protein: CASSYGGGGTGGEETQYF. The chain couples TRBV6-2 or TRBV6-3 to TRBJ2-5; TRBD1 aligns across 11 bases. J gave up 3 bases and V 2 bases, and 11 bases lay outside the gene matches. The CDR3 contains 18 residues. Germline values: CDR1 MNHEY, CDR2 SVGEGT.